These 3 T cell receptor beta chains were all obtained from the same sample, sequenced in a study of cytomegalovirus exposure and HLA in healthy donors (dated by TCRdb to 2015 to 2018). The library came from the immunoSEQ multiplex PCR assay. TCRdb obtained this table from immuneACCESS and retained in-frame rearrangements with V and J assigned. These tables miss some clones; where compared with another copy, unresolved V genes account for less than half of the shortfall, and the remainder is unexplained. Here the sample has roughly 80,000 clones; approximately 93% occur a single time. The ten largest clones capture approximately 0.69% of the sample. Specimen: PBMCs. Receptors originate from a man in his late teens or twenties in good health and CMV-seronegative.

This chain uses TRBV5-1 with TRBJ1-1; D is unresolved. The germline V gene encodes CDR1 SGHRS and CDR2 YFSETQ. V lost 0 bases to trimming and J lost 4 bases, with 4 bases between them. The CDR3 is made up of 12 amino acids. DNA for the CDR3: TGCGCCAGCAGCTTGGCCAGCACTGAAGCTTTCTTT. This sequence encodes CASSLASTEAFF.

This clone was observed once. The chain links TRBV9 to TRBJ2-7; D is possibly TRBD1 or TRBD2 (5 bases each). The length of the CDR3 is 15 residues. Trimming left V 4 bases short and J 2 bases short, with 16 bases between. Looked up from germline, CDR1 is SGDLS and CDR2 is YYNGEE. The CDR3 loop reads CASSLEGHPTYEQYF. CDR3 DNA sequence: TGTGCCAGCAGCCTAGAGGGGCACCCCACCTACGAGCAGTACTTC.

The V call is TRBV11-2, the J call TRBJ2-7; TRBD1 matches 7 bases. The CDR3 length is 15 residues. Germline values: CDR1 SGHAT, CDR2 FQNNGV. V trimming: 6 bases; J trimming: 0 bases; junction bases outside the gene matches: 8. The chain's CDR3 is CASRSIRDSSYEQYF. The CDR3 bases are TGTGCCAGCAGGTCAATCCGGGACAGCTCCTACGAGCAGTACTTC.